The text below deals with one TCR beta chain. A COVID-19 case had been met by exposed participants during the 2 weeks before study entry. The data originate from a study of blood T cell repertoires in COVID-19. The CDR3 is 14 amino acids. Germline loops: CDR1 LNHDA, CDR2 SQIVND (reference sequence). With 2 bases removed from V and 2 bases from J, the gap between germline ends came to 8 bases. Method: immunoSEQ multiplex PCR; TCRdb's copy keeps in-frame clones and lacks some. In the table there are 350,000 or so clones, 88% of which are singletons. The sequence came from a woman aged 30 to 39 who had been exposed to COVID-19. The V call is TRBV19, the J call TRBJ2-3, with D unresolved. Sequencing was carried out using PBMCs or T cells enriched from blood (not recorded which). The CDR3 reads CASSISQDTDTQYF. The DNA of the CDR3 is TGTGCCAGTAGTATATCTCAGGACACAGATACGCAGTATTTT.